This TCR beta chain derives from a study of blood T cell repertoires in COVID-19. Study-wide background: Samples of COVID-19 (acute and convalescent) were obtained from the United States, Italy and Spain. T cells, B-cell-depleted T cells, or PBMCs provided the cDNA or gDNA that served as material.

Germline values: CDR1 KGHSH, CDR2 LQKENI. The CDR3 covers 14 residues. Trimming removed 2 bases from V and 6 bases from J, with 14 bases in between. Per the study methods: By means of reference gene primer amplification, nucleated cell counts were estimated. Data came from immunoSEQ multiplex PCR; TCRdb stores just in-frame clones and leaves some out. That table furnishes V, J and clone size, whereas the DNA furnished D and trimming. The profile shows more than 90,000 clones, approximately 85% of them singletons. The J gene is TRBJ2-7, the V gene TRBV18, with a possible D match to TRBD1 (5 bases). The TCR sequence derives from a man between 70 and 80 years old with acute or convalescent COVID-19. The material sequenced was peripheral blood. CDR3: CASSPVQGLSEQYF. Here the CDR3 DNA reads TGTGCCAGCTCACCAGTGCAGGGTCTGTCCGAGCAGTACTTC.